The table lists the clone carrying this T cell receptor beta chain with a few counts. Its specificity is not known. This CDR3 comprises 11 residues. The V and J ends lost 5 bases and 15 bases, in that order; junction bases with no gene match: 7. The sample is drawn from a study of response to subunit inactivated influenza vaccine. Study conclusions and caveats: A suggestion made by the authors is that each seasonal influenza vaccination recruits few new T cells.

TCRdb re-analysed the RT-PCR reads in MiXCR, keeping a single row per CDR3 protein. Here the sample spans fewer than 550,000 distinct CDR3 sequences, approximately 24% being singletons. V usage is TRBV12-3 or TRBV12-4 and J usage is TRBJ2-1; 7 nucleotides agree with TRBD2. Sequencing was performed on CD4+ T cells sorted from PBMCs, taken 4 to 6 days after vaccination. The receptor was isolated from a man between 50 and 59 years old who received an inactivated influenza vaccine. The CDR3 spells CASSMGGFPFF. The CDR3 DNA follows: TGTGCCAGCAGTATGGGAGGGTTTCCGTTCTTC.